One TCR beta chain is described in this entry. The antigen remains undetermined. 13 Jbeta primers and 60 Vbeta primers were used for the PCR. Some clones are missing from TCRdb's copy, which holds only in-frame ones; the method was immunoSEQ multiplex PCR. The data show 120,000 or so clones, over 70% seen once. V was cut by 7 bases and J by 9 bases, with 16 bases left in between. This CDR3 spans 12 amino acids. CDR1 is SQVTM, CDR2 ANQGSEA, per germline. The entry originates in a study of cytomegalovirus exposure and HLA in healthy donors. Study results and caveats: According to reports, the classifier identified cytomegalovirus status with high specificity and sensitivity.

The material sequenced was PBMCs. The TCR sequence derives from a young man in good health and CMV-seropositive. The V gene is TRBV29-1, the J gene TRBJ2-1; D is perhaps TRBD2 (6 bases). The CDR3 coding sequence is TGCAGCGACCAAAGGGCCGGGGGTGAGCAGTTCTTC. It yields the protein CSDQRAGGEQFF.